The T cell receptor beta chain described here comes from a study of blood T cell repertoires in COVID-19. Study context: Researchers got acute and convalescent COVID-19 samples from the United States, Italy and Spain. Nucleic acid was either cDNA or gDNA, and it came from T cells, B-cell-depleted T cells, or PBMCs.

Original processing notes: How many nucleated cells were present was estimated from reference gene primer amplification. Sequencing was performed with immunoSEQ multiplex PCR; in TCRdb, only in-frame clones are kept and a portion is missing. V, J and clone size are those of that table, while D and trimming were read from the DNA. The sample has almost 250,000 clones; approximately 86% are singletons. CDR3 length equals 15 residues. Germline CDR1 and CDR2: LGHNA and YSLEER. V was trimmed by 6 bases and J by 0 bases, leaving 14 bases between them. What was sequenced was peripheral blood. V is TRBV4-3 and J is TRBJ1-1, with D perhaps matching TRBD1 (6 bases). The receptor was derived from a woman aged 55-70 years who had recovered from COVID-19. The DNA for the CDR3 is TGCGCCAGCAGTTTGGGTGGGACACTGAACACTGAAGCTTTCTTT. Amino acid sequence: CASSLGGTLNTEAFF.